These 7 T cell receptor beta chains were all obtained from the same sample, sequenced in a study of blood T cell repertoires in COVID-19. Libraries were prepared by immunoSEQ multiplex PCR; TCRdb keeps only in-frame clonotypes and omits some of them. The sample carries 160,000 or so clones, 70% to 90% recorded once. Sequenced: peripheral blood. The receptors originated from a woman between 65 and 79 years old with acute or convalescent COVID-19.

J is TRBJ1-3 and V is TRBV7-3, with no clear D. Trimming pared 2 bases from V and 0 bases from J, leaving 14 bases between. This CDR3 comprises 17 residues. The germline V gene has CDR1 SGHTA and CDR2 FQGTGA. CDR3 nucleotide sequence: TGTGCCAGCAGCTTACAGCCAGGCTTAAGCTCTGGAAACACCATATATTTT. Translation gives CASSLQPGLSSGNTIYF. The full variable domain, rest sourced from reference TRBV7-3 and TRBJ1-3, is GAGVSQTPSNKVTEKGKYVELRCDPISGHTALYWYRQSLGQGPEFLIYFQGTGAADDSGLPNDRFFAVRPEGSVSTLKIQRTERGDSAVYLCASSLQPGLSSGNTIYFGEGSWLTVV.

V gene TRBV7-2 combines with J gene TRBJ2-3, with TRBD2 matching over 9 bases. J lost 3 bases, V lost 4 bases, and 5 bases had no gene match. Germline lookup yields CDR1 SGHTA and CDR2 FQGNSA. This CDR3 spans 15 amino acids. CDR3 sequence: CASSWNGLATDTQYF. The CDR3 bases are TGTGCCAGCAGCTGGAACGGACTAGCGACAGATACGCAGTATTTT.

V is TRBV19 and J is TRBJ1-2; D is unresolved. V gave up 4 bases and J gave up 2 bases, with 14 bases separating them. The CDR3 sequence is 15 residues long. CDR1 LNHDA and CDR2 SQIVND come from the germline V gene (reference sequence). CDR3: CASSTSELLNYGYTF. CDR3 nucleotides: TGTGCCAGTAGTACCTCTGAGCTCTTAAACTATGGCTACACCTTC.

Comment on this clone: Germline is not matched at one junction end, which may reflect a read error. This chain connects TRBV30 to TRBJ1-2; TRBD1 is a possible D gene (5 bases). The CDR3 spans 11 residues. The germline gives CDR1 GTSNPN, CDR2 SVGIG (reference sequence). The CDR3: CAWKAPGQCHF. The CDR3 DNA reads as TGTGCCTGGAAGGCGCCCGGACAATGCCACTTC. Drawing the rest from reference TRBV30 and TRBJ1-2, the complete variable domain is SQTIHQWPATLVQPVGSPLSLECTVEGTSNPNLYWYRQAAGRGLQLLFYSVGIGQISSEVPQNLSASRPQDRQFILSSKKLLLSDSGFYLCAWKAPGQCHFGSGTRLTVV.

The rearrangement uses TRBV12-5 and TRBJ2-7, with no clear D. CDR3 size: 14 residues. The germline gives CDR1 LGHNT, CDR2 FRNRAP. The V and J ends lost 6 bases and 3 bases respectively, with 15 bases between them. The CDR3 reads CASGLTNMGYEQYV. As DNA, the CDR3 is TGTGCTAGTGGCCTCACTAATATGGGCTACGAGCAGTACGTC.

The chain has TRBV6-5 and TRBJ1-1; maybe TRBD1 (5 bases). CDR3 length equals 13 residues. V was clipped by 6 bases and J by 7 bases, with 15 bases between them. CDR1 is MNHEY and CDR2 is SVGAGI in the germline V gene. CDR3 protein: CASRMQGAREAFF. CDR3 sequence (DNA): TGTGCCAGCAGGATGCAGGGTGCCCGTGAAGCTTTCTTT.

This rearrangement joins TRBV7-2 to TRBJ2-2; a possible D gene is TRBD2 (6 bases). With 8 bases removed from V and 8 bases from J, the gap between germline ends came to 18 bases. This CDR3 contains 14 residues. The germline gives CDR1 SGHTA, CDR2 FQGNSA. Here the CDR3 DNA reads TGTGCCAGCCGGGCGGGACTCAGGAGGGGGGAGCTGTTTTTT. Translation: CASRAGLRRGELFF.